This T cell receptor beta chain was captured by sequencing in a study of metastatic and nonmetastatic thyroid tumors. TCRdb recomputed clones from the PCR reads via MiXCR. Of fewer than 6,500 clones in the sample, around a third were seen once. Prior to thyroid surgery, none of the patients had received any treatment. This clone was found many times. This receptor was identified in a female donor with papillary thyroid cancer or a benign thyroid nodule (not recorded which). Some clones in this sample may be carry-over from other donors' samples. Sequencing was done on a sample of tumor tissue.

The CDR3 DNA reads as TGTGCCAGCAGCTCGGGACTAGCGGAAGAGACCCAGTACTTC. Translation gives CASSSGLAEETQYF. The chain employs TRBV5-6 and TRBJ2-5; 11 bases match TRBD2. The ends lost 3 bases at V and 3 bases at J; junction bases unmatched: 1. This CDR3 is 14 amino acids long. Germline V gene data show CDR1 as SGHDT and CDR2 as YYEEEE.